This T cell receptor (beta chain) was documented in a study of blood T cell repertoires in COVID-19. Study background: COVID-19 samples collected from the United States, Italy and Spain covered acute and convalescent phases. Sample material is recorded as cDNA or gDNA derived from T cells, B-cell-depleted T cells, or PBMCs.

Germline V lookup: CDR1 LNHDA, CDR2 SQIVND (reference sequence). CDR3 length: 11 amino acids. After removal of 4 bases from V and 15 bases from J, the junction contained 5 bases not matched to a gene. Original processing notes: Amplification of reference gene primers provided the estimated nucleated cell counts. Measured with immunoSEQ multiplex PCR; TCRdb has only the in-frame clones, and not every one. Clonal size and the V and J genes are those of that table, whereas D and trimming came from the DNA. Of under 75,000 clones in the sample, around nine tenths are singletons; the top ten hold about 2.4%.

The sequence came from a human donor in a cohort sampled during active COVID-19. The sample comprised peripheral blood. This chain joins TRBV19 and TRBJ2-1; 8 nucleotides match TRBD1. The CDR3 region is CASSTGQALFF. CDR3 nucleotides: TGTGCCAGTAGTACGGGACAGGCTCTGTTCTTC.